The rows below give T cell receptor beta chains drawn from one sample of a study of regulatory T cells in long-lasting Graves disease. TCRdb reprocessed the multiplex PCR reads via MiXCR and lists one record per CDR3 protein. The sample holds roughly 350,000 distinct CDR3 sequences, roughly 17% seen once. These data were likewise used in another study, on T cells in Graves' hyperthyroidism and ophthalmopathy.

Material: peripheral blood mononuclear cells (PBMCs), obtained at new diagnosis, from a patient treated with antithyroid drugs. These receptors came from a woman aged 18-35 years with Graves disease. CDR3s include the opening cysteine and the closing phenylalanine or tryptophan. A D gene is named only where the DNA matches it firmly. Size tells how often a clone was seen (once, few, many) or the class of an expanded clone, and some rows leave it out.

d_gene: TRBD2
v_gene: TRBV7-9
j_gene: TRBJ2-1
abundance: many
CDR3nt: TGTGCCAGCAGCTTATTAGCGGGGGGCTCCAATGAGCAGTTCTTC
CDR3aa: CASSLLAGGSNEQFF

d_gene: TRBD1
v_gene: TRBV12-3/TRBV12-4
j_gene: TRBJ1-5
abundance: few
CDR3nt: TGTGCCAGCAGTTTACAACAGGGGGATCAGCCCCAGCATTTT
CDR3aa: CASSLQQGDQPQHF

d_gene: TRBD2
v_gene: TRBV20-1
j_gene: TRBJ2-5
abundance: many
CDR3nt: TGCAGTGCTCCCCTTCGGTCTAGCGGGGTCAATCGGGAGACCCAGTACTTC
CDR3aa: CSAPLRSSGVNRETQYF

d_gene: -
v_gene: TRBV6-1
j_gene: TRBJ1-4
abundance: -
CDR3nt: TGTGCCAGCAGCCATCCTGGGACGGAAAAACTGTTTTTT
CDR3aa: CASSHPGTEKLFF

d_gene: -
v_gene: TRBV19
j_gene: TRBJ1-5
abundance: -
CDR3nt: TGTGCCAGCCAAGTAGGGAATCAGCCCCAGCATTTT
CDR3aa: CASQVGNQPQHF

d_gene: -
v_gene: TRBV2
j_gene: TRBJ2-1
abundance: many
CDR3nt: TGTGCCAGCAGTGTCGCTCAGGTATACAATGAGCAGTTCTTC
CDR3aa: CASSVAQVYNEQFF

d_gene: TRBD1
v_gene: TRBV6-5
j_gene: TRBJ2-7
abundance: many
CDR3nt: TGTGCCAGCAGTTACTCGATACCCGGACAGGGGGCTCCCTACGAGCAGTACTTC
CDR3aa: CASSYSIPGQGAPYEQYF

d_gene: -
v_gene: TRBV30
j_gene: TRBJ2-1
abundance: few
CDR3nt: TGTGCCTGGGGCGGGACAGAATATACCTACAATGAGCAGTTCTTC
CDR3aa: CAWGGTEYTYNEQFF

d_gene: -
v_gene: TRBV7-9
j_gene: TRBJ2-1
abundance: -
CDR3nt: TGTGCCAGCAGCTTATTGTTTGTAGGGTGGGGGCACAATGAGCAGTTCTTC
CDR3aa: CASSLLFVGWGHNEQFF

d_gene: -
v_gene: TRBV5-5
j_gene: TRBJ2-6
abundance: -
CDR3nt: TGTGCCAGCAGCTTCAAGCGAGACTCTGGGGCCAACGTCCTGACTTTC
CDR3aa: CASSFKRDSGANVLTF

d_gene: TRBD1
v_gene: TRBV20-1
j_gene: TRBJ1-6
abundance: -
CDR3nt: TGCAGTGCCGGGACAGACCGAAGGGATTCAAGGGATTCACCCCTCCACTTT
CDR3aa: CSAGTDRRDSRDSPLHF

d_gene: TRBD2
v_gene: TRBV29-1
j_gene: TRBJ2-1
abundance: few
CDR3nt: TGCAGCATTCTAGCGGGAATAGTCAATGAGCAGTTCTTC
CDR3aa: CSILAGIVNEQFF

d_gene: -
v_gene: TRBV3-1
j_gene: TRBJ1-6
abundance: -
CDR3nt: TGTGCCAGCAGGCAAAAAGACAGGTCCAGCAATTCACCCCTCCACTTT
CDR3aa: CASRQKDRSSNSPLHF

d_gene: -
v_gene: TRBV2
j_gene: TRBJ2-7
abundance: many
CDR3nt: TGTGCCAGCAGTGAAGCGCTTCTCTACGAGCAGTACTTC
CDR3aa: CASSEALLYEQYF

d_gene: -
v_gene: TRBV6-1
j_gene: TRBJ1-5
abundance: many
CDR3nt: TGTGCCAGCAGCGGCCAACCCGCCACCAACAATCAGCCCCAGCATTTT
CDR3aa: CASSGQPATNNQPQHF

d_gene: -
v_gene: TRBV2
j_gene: TRBJ2-3
abundance: many
CDR3nt: TGTGCCAGCAGTGGTGGCTTCCATCCAGATACGCAGTATTTT
CDR3aa: CASSGGFHPDTQYF

d_gene: -
v_gene: TRBV6-1
j_gene: TRBJ1-1
abundance: many
CDR3nt: TGTGCCAGCAGTCGCGAGGAGATAAACACTGAAGCTTTCTTT
CDR3aa: CASSREEINTEAFF

d_gene: -
v_gene: TRBV11-3
j_gene: TRBJ1-1
abundance: many
CDR3nt: TGTGCCAGCAGCTTAGGAGCCCCTGGGCAGGGGATCATCAACACTGAAGCTTTCTTT
CDR3aa: CASSLGAPGQGIINTEAFF

d_gene: -
v_gene: TRBV2
j_gene: TRBJ2-5
abundance: many
CDR3nt: TGTGCCAGCAGTGAAGCCGCCTCCGGGAGAGAGACCCAGTACTTC
CDR3aa: CASSEAASGRETQYF

d_gene: TRBD2
v_gene: TRBV29-1
j_gene: TRBJ2-3
abundance: -
CDR3nt: TGCAGCGAGGAGGCGGCGGGGGGCACAGATACGCAGTATTTT
CDR3aa: CSEEAAGGTDTQYF

d_gene: TRBD1
v_gene: TRBV7-8
j_gene: TRBJ2-3
abundance: many
CDR3nt: TGTGCCAGCAGCTTACTGGGACAGGCAGATACGCAGTATTTT
CDR3aa: CASSLLGQADTQYF

d_gene: TRBD2
v_gene: TRBV30
j_gene: TRBJ2-2
abundance: many
CDR3nt: TGTGCCTGGACGGGCAGGCCCCGACTAGCTATCGGGGAGCTGTTTTTT
CDR3aa: CAWTGRPRLAIGELFF

d_gene: TRBD2
v_gene: TRBV12-3/TRBV12-4
j_gene: TRBJ2-5
abundance: -
CDR3nt: TGTGCCAGCAGTTGGACTAGCGGGGGGGTCCCCGGGAGAGAGACCCAGTACTTC
CDR3aa: CASSWTSGGVPGRETQYF

d_gene: -
v_gene: TRBV6-1
j_gene: TRBJ2-6
abundance: -
CDR3nt: TGTGCCAGCGAGGACTCTGGGGCCAACGTCCTGACTTTC
CDR3aa: CASEDSGANVLTF

d_gene: TRBD1
v_gene: TRBV10-2
j_gene: TRBJ2-2
abundance: -
CDR3nt: TGCGCCAGCACCCGACAGGGTCAGGCCGGGGAGCTGTTTTTT
CDR3aa: CASTRQGQAGELFF

d_gene: -
v_gene: TRBV4-1
j_gene: TRBJ1-6
abundance: few
CDR3nt: TGCGCCAGCAGCCAAGATTGGCCGGGAAATTCACCCCCCCACTTT
CDR3aa: CASSQDWPGNSPPHF

d_gene: TRBD1
v_gene: TRBV27
j_gene: TRBJ2-1
abundance: many
CDR3nt: TGTGCCAGCAGACGACCCAGGACAGGGTTGGGCAATGAGCAGTTCTTC
CDR3aa: CASRRPRTGLGNEQFF

d_gene: -
v_gene: TRBV6-2/TRBV6-3
j_gene: TRBJ2-3
abundance: few
CDR3nt: TGTGCCAGCAGTTACGGGGGGGCTGGGGATACGCAGTATTTT
CDR3aa: CASSYGGAGDTQYF

d_gene: -
v_gene: TRBV7-9
j_gene: TRBJ1-4
abundance: many
CDR3nt: TGTGCCAGCAGCTTAGGGTTGGGGGACGGTGAAAAACTGTTTTTT
CDR3aa: CASSLGLGDGEKLFF

d_gene: -
v_gene: TRBV9
j_gene: TRBJ1-1
abundance: few
CDR3nt: TGTGCCAGCAGCGTAGAAGGCCGAGAGTTGAACACTGAAGCTTTCTTT
CDR3aa: CASSVEGRELNTEAFF

d_gene: TRBD1
v_gene: TRBV24-1
j_gene: TRBJ2-5
abundance: many
CDR3nt: TGTGCCACCAGTGATCCTGACAGGGGCCAAGAGACCCAGTACTTC
CDR3aa: CATSDPDRGQETQYF

d_gene: -
v_gene: TRBV5-1
j_gene: TRBJ1-2
abundance: many
CDR3nt: TGTGCCAGCAGCCCGGACAGTCATAACTATGGCTACACCTTC
CDR3aa: CASSPDSHNYGYTF

d_gene: TRBD2
v_gene: TRBV6-1
j_gene: TRBJ2-5
abundance: -
CDR3nt: TGTGCCAGCACCCGGGGGGGGGCAGGAGAGACCCAGTACTTC
CDR3aa: CASTRGGAGETQYF

d_gene: -
v_gene: TRBV30
j_gene: TRBJ2-1
abundance: -
CDR3nt: TGTGCCTGGAGTCCCACGATCGCCTACAATGAGCAGTTCTTC
CDR3aa: CAWSPTIAYNEQFF

d_gene: -
v_gene: TRBV2
j_gene: TRBJ2-5
abundance: many
CDR3nt: TGTGCCAGCAAGATCTTCCTAGCGAAAGAGACCCAGTACTTC
CDR3aa: CASKIFLAKETQYF

d_gene: -
v_gene: TRBV12-3/TRBV12-4
j_gene: TRBJ1-2
abundance: few
CDR3nt: TGTGCCAGCAGTTTATTCCAGGACTATGGCTACACCTTC
CDR3aa: CASSLFQDYGYTF

d_gene: TRBD2
v_gene: TRBV7-9
j_gene: TRBJ2-3
abundance: -
CDR3nt: TGTGCCAGCAGCCTCCTATCTAGCGGGAGGGCGAGCGATACGCAGTATTTT
CDR3aa: CASSLLSSGRASDTQYF

d_gene: -
v_gene: TRBV5-1
j_gene: TRBJ1-2
abundance: -
CDR3nt: TGCGCCAGCAGCTTGGCCCCCCGAGAAATTAACTATGGCTACACCTTC
CDR3aa: CASSLAPREINYGYTF

d_gene: TRBD2
v_gene: TRBV19
j_gene: TRBJ2-1
abundance: many
CDR3nt: TGTGCCAGCAGGCGACTAGCGGGAGGGTACAATGAGCAGTTCTTC
CDR3aa: CASRRLAGGYNEQFF

d_gene: -
v_gene: TRBV6-1
j_gene: TRBJ2-5
abundance: -
CDR3nt: TGTGCCAGCAGTGAAGCGATAATCGGGAGTGCCGCGGGGGAGACCCAGTACTTC
CDR3aa: CASSEAIIGSAAGETQYF

d_gene: -
v_gene: TRBV7-9
j_gene: TRBJ1-4
abundance: -
CDR3nt: TGTGCCAGCAGGACGGCGGGGCCAAATGAAAAACTGTTTTTT
CDR3aa: CASRTAGPNEKLFF

d_gene: -
v_gene: TRBV30
j_gene: TRBJ1-1
abundance: few
CDR3nt: TGTGCCTGGAGCACAGAATTGAACACTGAAGCTTTCTTT
CDR3aa: CAWSTELNTEAFF

d_gene: -
v_gene: TRBV3-1
j_gene: TRBJ2-6
abundance: many
CDR3nt: TGTGCCAGCAGCTGGAGCTCTGGGGCCAACGTCCTGACTTTC
CDR3aa: CASSWSSGANVLTF

d_gene: -
v_gene: TRBV29-1
j_gene: TRBJ2-2
abundance: -
CDR3nt: TGCAGCGTGATATCGCGCCGGGAATCATCGGGCACCGGGGAGCTGTTTTTT
CDR3aa: CSVISRRESSGTGELFF

d_gene: -
v_gene: TRBV6-2/TRBV6-3
j_gene: TRBJ2-3
abundance: many
CDR3nt: TGTGCCAGCACCTCAACGGGGTTAGGGACTAGCACAGATACGCAGTATTTT
CDR3aa: CASTSTGLGTSTDTQYF

d_gene: -
v_gene: TRBV18
j_gene: TRBJ1-1
abundance: many
CDR3nt: TGTGCCAGCTCACAATCCGAAACAGCTACTGAAGCTTTCTTT
CDR3aa: CASSQSETATEAFF

d_gene: -
v_gene: TRBV19
j_gene: TRBJ1-5
abundance: -
CDR3nt: TGTGCCAGTAGTATCCTACAGGGAGGGCGCAATCAGCCCCAGCATTTT
CDR3aa: CASSILQGGRNQPQHF

d_gene: -
v_gene: TRBV28
j_gene: TRBJ2-2
abundance: few
CDR3nt: TGTGCCAGCGGTGACAGGAACACCGGGGAGCTGTTTTTT
CDR3aa: CASGDRNTGELFF

d_gene: -
v_gene: TRBV3-1
j_gene: TRBJ2-3
abundance: many
CDR3nt: TGTGCCAGCAACCGCTGGGGAGATACGCAGTATTTT
CDR3aa: CASNRWGDTQYF

d_gene: -
v_gene: TRBV12-3/TRBV12-4
j_gene: TRBJ2-1
abundance: many
CDR3nt: TGTGCCAGCAGCAAGACAGGATACAATGAGCAGTTCTTC
CDR3aa: CASSKTGYNEQFF

d_gene: -
v_gene: TRBV27
j_gene: TRBJ2-4
abundance: few
CDR3nt: TGTGCCAGCAGTCAACTAGCCAAAAACATTCAGTACTTC
CDR3aa: CASSQLAKNIQYF

d_gene: -
v_gene: TRBV14
j_gene: TRBJ2-4
abundance: -
CDR3nt: TGTGCCAGCAGCAGAGCGGCCAGCCAAGCCAAAAACATTCAGTACTTC
CDR3aa: CASSRAASQAKNIQYF

d_gene: -
v_gene: TRBV7-3
j_gene: TRBJ1-5
abundance: -
CDR3nt: TGTGCCAGCAGCTTATACTCGGGGCAGCCCCAGCATTTT
CDR3aa: CASSLYSGQPQHF

d_gene: -
v_gene: TRBV7-9
j_gene: TRBJ1-2
abundance: -
CDR3nt: TGTGCCAGCAGCTTAGTCAGGGACCCCCATGGCTACACCTTC
CDR3aa: CASSLVRDPHGYTF

d_gene: -
v_gene: TRBV11-2
j_gene: TRBJ2-2
abundance: few
CDR3nt: TGTGCCAGCAGCCCCTTGGGGGGGCCGAACACCGGGGAGCTGTTTTTT
CDR3aa: CASSPLGGPNTGELFF

d_gene: TRBD2
v_gene: TRBV2
j_gene: TRBJ2-5
abundance: -
CDR3nt: TGTGCCAGCAGGGGGAGGGGAGAGACCCAGTACTTC
CDR3aa: CASRGRGETQYF

d_gene: -
v_gene: TRBV3-1
j_gene: TRBJ2-1
abundance: many
CDR3nt: TGTGCCAGCAGCCAAGTATCAGGGGTGATAAATGAGCAGTTCTTC
CDR3aa: CASSQVSGVINEQFF